This entry is about one T cell receptor (beta chain). No antigen is known for it. The data derive from a study of T cell repertoires in cytomegalovirus infection. This CDR3 has 13 residues. Germline CDR1 reads SGHVS; CDR2 reads FNYEAQ. The V and J ends lost 5 bases and 4 bases respectively, with 9 bases between them. TCRdb itself ran the reads through MiXCR, one entry per CDR3 protein. The sample gives approximately 110,000 distinct CDR3 sequences, under 45% of which show up once; around 70% is in the top ten. Study findings and constraints: The response measured ex vivo was dominated by TCR beta clonotypes (HLA-C-restricted and CMV-specific).

The V call is TRBV7-6, the J call TRBJ2-1; D gene unclear. The sample here was CD8+ T cells from cultured PBMCs, taken from culture after CMV antigen stimulation. This receptor was taken from a human donor in good health (CMV status not recorded). Some clones in this sample may be carry-over from other donors' samples. Here the CDR3 DNA reads TGTGCCAGCAGCCCCCACGCTTACAATGAGCAGTTCTTC. Protein: CASSPHAYNEQFF.